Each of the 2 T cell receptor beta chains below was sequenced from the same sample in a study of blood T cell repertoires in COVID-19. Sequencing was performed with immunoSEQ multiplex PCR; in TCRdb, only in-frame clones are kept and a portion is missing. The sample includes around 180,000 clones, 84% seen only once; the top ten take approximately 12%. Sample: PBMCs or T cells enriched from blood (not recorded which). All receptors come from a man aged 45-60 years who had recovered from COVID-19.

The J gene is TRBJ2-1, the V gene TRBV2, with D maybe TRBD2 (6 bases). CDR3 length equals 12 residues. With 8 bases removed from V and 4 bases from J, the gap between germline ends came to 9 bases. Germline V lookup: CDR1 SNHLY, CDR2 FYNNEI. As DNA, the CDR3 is TGTGCCAGCGGGACTTTTTACAATGAGCAGTTCTTC. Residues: CASGTFYNEQFF.

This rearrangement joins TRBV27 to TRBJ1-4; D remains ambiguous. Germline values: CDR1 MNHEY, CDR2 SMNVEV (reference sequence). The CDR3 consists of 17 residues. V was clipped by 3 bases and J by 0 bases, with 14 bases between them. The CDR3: CASSFGAARATNEKLFF. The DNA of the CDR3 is TGTGCCAGCAGTTTTGGTGCCGCAAGAGCAACTAATGAAAAACTGTTTTTT.